The T cell receptor (beta chain) under discussion was sequenced for a study of cytomegalovirus exposure and HLA in healthy donors. Overall study findings and caveats: The classifier reportedly diagnosed cytomegalovirus status with high specificity and sensitivity. A later analysis by the authors found several of the most significant clusters apparently linked to common viral pathogens. At a 0.05 false discovery rate, a later analysis found around 15,000 TCR beta sequences to be associated with HLA alleles. It has been reported that TCR beta sequences accurately predicted the HLA-A and HLA-B alleles of most subjects.

Details on this clone: As yet, its antigen is unknown.

With 60 Vbeta and 13 Jbeta primers, the PCR was carried out. Assay used: immunoSEQ multiplex PCR; TCRdb lists only in-frame clones, some missing. Here the sample spans 150,000 to 200,000 clones, 73% being singletons. The CDR3 runs to 14 residues. Germline CDR1 is SQVTM and CDR2 is ANQGSEA. The V end was cut by 5 bases, the J end by 3 bases, with 17 bases between. The chain is built from TRBV29-1 and TRBJ2-7, with a weak D call TRBD1 (5 bases). The sequence derives from a woman aged 18 to 35 in good health and CMV-seropositive. Sequenced material: PBMCs. The CDR3 here is CSVLAWAGIYEQYF. The CDR3 DNA reads TGCAGCGTTTTGGCTTGGGCAGGGATCTACGAGCAGTACTTC.